Below, 21 T cell receptor beta chains from the same sample are listed, as sequenced in a study of vaccination and CD4 T cells after COVID-19. CD4+ T cells that had been cultured provided DNA sequenced with the Oncomine TCR Beta short-read assay. MiXCR, applied by TCRdb to the PCR reads, yields one record per CDR3 protein. The sample yields about 13,000 distinct CDR3 sequences, more than 40% seen once. Treatment in this sample: roughly 11-day PBMC culture with coronavirus spike peptide pools or control peptides (ViraFEST assay). The antigens these receptors bind are not known. Sequences were obtained from CD4+ T cells from blood, cultured in vitro. The receptors derive from a human donor who had recovered from COVID-19.

The chain uses TRBV7-9 and TRBJ1-2; D unresolved. Germline assignment: CDR1 SEHNR and CDR2 FQNEAQ (reference sequence). This CDR3 has 12 amino acids. Between the trimmed V and J ends, which lost 5 bases and 8 bases, there was a span of 12 bases. Here the CDR3 DNA reads TGTGCCAGCAGCCCAGAAAACCTGGGCTACACCTTC. Amino acid sequence: CASSPENLGYTF.

This clonotype was picked up a small number of times. The V call is TRBV7-9, the J call TRBJ2-3; 8 bases are a match to TRBD2. The J segment lost 0 bases and the V segment lost 5 bases, leaving 10 bases of the junction unmatched. Germline lookup yields CDR1 SEHNR and CDR2 FQNEAQ (reference sequence). The CDR3 loop spans 17 amino acids. CDR3 loop: CASSPTFSGTSTDTQYF. CDR3 sequence (DNA): TGTGCCAGCAGCCCAACTTTTAGCGGGACTAGCACAGATACGCAGTATTTT.

The genes are TRBV19 and TRBJ1-3; 8 bases agree with TRBD1. The germline V gene has CDR1 LNHDA and CDR2 SQIVND (reference sequence). The CDR3 contains 17 residues. With V trimmed by 6 bases and J by 0 bases, 10 bases remained unmatched. The CDR3 loop is CASRLGQAFSSGNTIYF. In DNA, the CDR3 is TGTGCCAGTAGGCTGGGACAGGCGTTCAGCTCTGGAAACACCATATATTTT.

This clonotype was observed a handful of times. The chain carries TRBV27 and TRBJ2-5; 8 positions match TRBD2. V lost 6 bases and J lost 3; bases outside the gene matches: 6. Germline CDR1 MNHEY, CDR2 SMNVEV (reference sequence). The CDR3 covers 14 residues. CDR3 region: CASSTLAGKETQYF. The CDR3, as DNA: TGTGCCAGCAGCACTTTAGCGGGGAAAGAGACCCAGTACTTC.

The chain is built from TRBV7-8 and TRBJ1-5; 7 bases align to TRBD1. V lost 1 base to trimming and J lost 1 base; unmatched junction nucleotides: 4. The CDR3 consists of 16 residues. Per the germline V gene, CDR1 is SGHVS and CDR2 is FQNEAQ. This chain's CDR3 is CASSLGQGASNQPQHF. DNA for the CDR3: TGTGCCAGCAGCTTAGGACAGGGCGCGAGCAATCAGCCCCAGCATTTT.

The CDR3 reads CASSPMEQINYGYTF. The CDR3 DNA reads TGTGCCAGCTCACCTATGGAACAAATTAACTATGGCTACACCTTC. The rearrangement links TRBV18 to TRBJ1-2; no definite D call. V was shortened by 3 bases and J by 1 base, with 12 bases between the two germline ends. The CDR3 is made up of 15 amino acids. Germline CDR1 and CDR2: KGHSH and LQKENI.

This chain connects TRBV20-1 to TRBJ2-5; perhaps D is TRBD1 or TRBD2 (5 bases each). With 1 base removed from V and 0 bases from J, the gap between germline ends came to 12 bases. The CDR3 is made up of 15 amino acids. Germline V gene data show CDR1 as DFQATT and CDR2 as SNEGSKA (reference sequence). CDR3 protein: CSARVAGRDQETQYF. CDR3 in DNA: TGCAGTGCTAGAGTTGCGGGCAGGGACCAAGAGACCCAGTACTTC.

V and J are TRBV20-1 and TRBJ2-4; a possible D gene is TRBD2 (6 bases). Trimming left V 2 bases short and J 1 base short, with 12 bases between. CDR3 length: 15 amino acids. Germline CDR1 and CDR2: DFQATT and SNEGSKA (reference sequence). This CDR3 reads CSARFGGTAKNIQYF. The DNA for the CDR3 is TGCAGTGCTAGATTCGGCGGGACGGCCAAAAACATTCAGTACTTC.

The rearrangement uses TRBV6-5 and TRBJ1-5; D might be TRBD1 (6 bases). The germline V gene has CDR1 MNHEY and CDR2 SVGAGI. V was shortened by 2 bases and J by 5 bases, with 10 bases between the two germline ends. This CDR3 is built from 14 residues. The CDR3 DNA reads as TGTGCCAGCAGTTACGGGGGCGGAGATCAGCCCCAGCATTTT. Translated: CASSYGGGDQPQHF.

This clonotype was observed a handful of times. The chain is built from TRBV7-2 and TRBJ1-3; 8 bases are shared with TRBD1. The CDR3 totals 14 residues. V was pared by 3 bases and J by 7 bases, with 5 bases of the junction left unmatched. CDR1 is SGHTA, CDR2 FQGNSA, per germline. The CDR3 reads CASSFRQGANTIYF. DNA of the CDR3: TGTGCCAGCAGCTTCCGGCAGGGGGCGAACACCATATATTTT.

The chain combines TRBV6-1 with TRBJ2-7, with 7 bases aligning to TRBD1. This CDR3 has 16 residues. Germline V gives CDR1 MNHNS, CDR2 SASEGT. After removal of 1 base from V and 0 bases from J, the junction contained 6 bases not matched to a gene. The CDR3 spells CASSEEIGTASYEQYF. DNA of the CDR3: TGTGCCAGCAGTGAAGAAATAGGGACAGCCTCCTACGAGCAGTACTTC.

The V and J genes are TRBV28 and TRBJ1-3; D perhaps matches TRBD1 (5 bases). CDR1 and CDR2 (germline): MDHEN, SYDVKM. Trimming took 6 bases from V and 0 from J, leaving 12 bases between them. The CDR3 runs 15 residues. CDR3 coding DNA: TGTGCCAGCAGCCCAGGGCCCTACTCTGGAAACACCATATATTTT. Protein: CASSPGPYSGNTIYF.

The chain couples TRBV6-4 to TRBJ1-5; 9 nucleotides align to TRBD1. Germline values: CDR1 MRHNA, CDR2 SNTAGT. CDR3 size: 17 residues. With V trimmed by 5 bases and J by 3 bases, 11 bases remained unmatched. Written as DNA, the CDR3 is TGTGCCAGCAGTCTATCCCGGGGGACAGGGCTCAATCAGCCCCAGCATTTT. It specifies CASSLSRGTGLNQPQHF.

The rearrangement uses TRBV5-1 and TRBJ2-1; perhaps TRBD1 as D (5 bases). V gave up 0 bases and J gave up 10 bases, with 14 bases separating them. The germline CDR1 and CDR2 sequences are SGHRS and YFSETQ. The CDR3 is 14 amino acids. The CDR3 is CASSLEGWGTEQFF. For the CDR3, the DNA is TGCGCCAGCAGCTTGGAGGGGTGGGGAACCGAGCAGTTCTTC.

The rearrangement joins TRBV5-1 to TRBJ2-7; 8 bases map to TRBD1. CDR3 size: 15 residues. Germline V CDR1 and CDR2: SGHRS, YFSETQ. Trimming removed 0 bases from V and 5 bases from J; junction bases left unmatched: 7. In DNA, the CDR3 is TGCGCCAGCAGCTTGGTGGCAGGGGGCAAGGACGAGCAGTACTTC. Protein sequence: CASSLVAGGKDEQYF.

This clonotype was counted a few times. The chain links TRBV6-1 to TRBJ2-3; 12 bases fit TRBD2. The CDR3 is 15 amino acids. V was pared by 2 bases and J by 4 bases, with 1 base of the junction left unmatched. Germline V CDR1 and CDR2: MNHNS, SASEGT. CDR3 protein: CASSELAGGPDTQYF. Here the CDR3 DNA reads TGTGCCAGCAGTGAACTAGCGGGAGGGCCAGATACGCAGTATTTT.

The chain couples TRBV6-2 or TRBV6-3 to TRBJ2-3, with 10 bases lining up with TRBD2. Trimming took 8 bases from V and 7 from J; bases not matched to a gene: 9. Looked up from germline, CDR1 is MNHEY and CDR2 is SVGEGT. The CDR3 runs 14 residues. The CDR3 DNA reads TGTGCCAGCGAAGCGGGAGGGCTATTAAATACGCAGTATTTT. It translates to CASEAGGLLNTQYF.

This sequence joins TRBV28 and TRBJ1-5; D not certain. The CDR3 contains 15 residues. The germline V gene has CDR1 MDHEN and CDR2 SYDVKM. The ends were cut back, 4 bases at V and 0 bases at J, with 10 bases in the middle. CDR3 sequence reads: CASSSHSGSNQPQHF. Written as DNA, the CDR3 is TGTGCCAGCAGTTCCCACTCGGGTAGCAATCAGCCCCAGCATTTT.

The chain has TRBV20-1 and TRBJ1-1, with D hard to call. The CDR3 spans 12 residues. Trimming removed 6 bases at V and 6 bases at J, with 14 bases between. Germline values: CDR1 DFQATT, CDR2 SNEGSKA (reference sequence). CDR3 residues: CSAVGWASEAFF. The CDR3 DNA reads TGCAGTGCCGTGGGGTGGGCCTCTGAAGCTTTCTTT.

The chain has TRBV20-1 and TRBJ2-7, with a weak D call TRBD2 (6 bases). V gave up 1 base and J gave up 2 bases, with 12 bases separating them. CDR3 size: 14 residues. Germline CDR1 DFQATT, CDR2 SNEGSKA (reference sequence). Here the CDR3 reads CSARGTSFAYEQYF. CDR3 coding DNA: TGCAGTGCTAGAGGCACTAGCTTTGCCTACGAGCAGTACTTC.

V is TRBV11-3 and J is TRBJ2-3; D might be TRBD2 (6 bases). CDR1 SGHNT and CDR2 YENEEA come from the germline V gene. V was trimmed by 3 bases and J by 4 bases, leaving 17 bases between them. The CDR3 loop spans 16 amino acids. CDR3 nucleotides: TGTGCCAGCAGCTTCACTTGGGGGGAAGGCCCAGATACGCAGTATTTT. Translated: CASSFTWGEGPDTQYF.